Given below is one TCR beta chain in context. Its antigen is currently not known. The data stem from a study of cytomegalovirus exposure and HLA in healthy donors (dated by TCRdb to 2016 to 2017). Turning to the overall study: According to an earlier analysis of a few hundred of the donors, 150 million to 200 million T cells yielded 120 million or so unique TCR beta sequences and about 300 Gb of sequence data. HLA typing covered class I and class II loci at four-digit resolution. An early release that covered about 600 HLA-typed donors contained 250 to 350 gigabases of sequencing data and 65 million to 100 million unique TCR sequences. In a later analysis, previously published TCR beta repertoires from several hundred donors were re-analyzed and high-resolution HLA genotyping was added so that TCR occurrence patterns could be studied. A few DR-DQ haplotypes were treated as single units for association and clustering because of strong linkage in the cohort. Among around 400 genotyped donors of the cohort, an average of around 240,000 unique TCR beta nucleotide sequences were sequenced per donor, roughly 18% of them non-productive. Donor age, sex, ethnicity and CMV serostatus were compiled alongside the repertoire data. The study profiled the T cell repertoires of about 720 subjects by immunosequencing and related them to cytomegalovirus serostatus. The study aimed to test whether signatures of past pathogen exposure could be identified by cataloging public T cell receptors. Every discovery cohort repertoire had been produced on one sequencing platform. Genome-wide SNP genotypes for about three fifths of the 666 donors were used in a later genetic analysis, which treated that subset as a discovery cohort. The number of typed donors differed by locus: roughly 629-640 for A, B, C, DRB1 and DQB1; 522 for DQA1; 606 for DPA1; and roughly 470 for DPB1. Along with the approximately 650-subject first cohort, a separate validation cohort of approximately 110 different subjects was used. High-throughput TCR immunosequencing, statistical association of individual TCRs with disease status, and machine learning were combined to predict cytomegalovirus infection status. In an earlier analysis of around 540 of the donors, high-throughput TCR beta sequencing was used to judge whether each TCR beta V gene segment behaved as functional or pseudogenic. The genetic ancestry cluster associated with self-reported Caucasian donors included 81% of the 398 genotyped donors. The later analysis used no new phenotypic data to find candidate immune exposures, relying instead on TCR beta sequences and their occurrence across donors. Study-wide conclusions, independent of this receptor: Seventeen rarely observed V segments, including chromosome 9 orphons, were excluded from the earlier analysis of approximately 500 of the donors because counts were too low. A later analysis associated 15,000 to 20,000 TCR beta sequences with specific HLA alleles at a false discovery rate of 0.05. A later genetic analysis associated a missense DCLRE1C variant with V-gene and J-gene trimming of TCR beta chains, and an independent cohort replicated the association. In a later analysis, most CMV-associated TCR beta chains were found to appear HLA-restricted, with HLA associations seemingly driven largely by CMV exposure. For the cohort, immune exposure information was limited to CMV serostatus. In a later analysis, the rate of TCR association differed among HLA loci, with DRB1 alleles having the most associated TCRs and HLA-C alleles having the fewest. Cytomegalovirus status was reported to be diagnosed by the classifier with high specificity and sensitivity in both the original and validation cohorts. HLA typing was unavailable for some donors at each locus, so association tests used only the typed subset. Broadly in line with IMGT annotations, most TCR beta V segments showed up in productive rearrangements about 90% or about 30% of the time in an earlier analysis of under 700 of the donors. Most TCR sequences were observed very rarely across donors, whereas some public TCRs were present in many individuals. According to a later analysis, parvovirus B19, influenza, CMV and Epstein-Barr virus appeared linked to several top co-occurrence clusters. Only TCR beta chains were sequenced in this cohort, and the absence of alpha or paired-chain data limited detectable features. Assigning TCR associations to individual alleles was difficult when HLA alleles, especially DR and DQ, strongly co-occurred. It was suggested by the authors that the approach could potentially be generalized to other disease states and immunological phenotypes. In a later analysis, HLA-associated TCR beta chains showed more clonal expansion and lower generation probabilities than non-associated chains that were equally common. Roughly uniform sequencing depth across donors was assumed in presence/absence analyses, although this assumption may not hold. A group of highly shared sequence variants was considered likely to be a technical artifact of the sequencing pipeline. A later genetic analysis reported fewer N-insertions in productive TCRs among donors in an Asian-associated ancestry cluster than the roughly 720-donor mean. In vitro tests confirmed that a few of the cytomegalovirus-associated TCR beta chains recognize cytomegalovirus antigens. The study gave a list of about 170 TCR beta chains associated with cytomegalovirus. Correlated functional status among segregating V segments might reflect linkage disequilibrium, but an unknown experimental factor could not be ruled out. A further reported finding was that TCR beta sequences accurately predicted the HLA-A and HLA-B alleles for most subjects in the first cohort. Some IMGT-functional V segments, including TRBV6-2 and TRBV6-3, could not be told apart with the 87-base-pair reads, so those segments were excluded.

The cohort consisted of some 670 healthy bone marrow donors. At the time of sampling, every cohort member was nominally healthy, though immune exposures that went unrecorded were likely present. The donor tested CMV seropositive and was one of the 289 seropositive cohort members. A peripheral blood sample was provided by each donor, and peripheral blood mononuclear cells were used for TCR beta sequencing. The Qiagen DNeasy Blood Extraction Kit was used to extract genomic DNA from the blood cell samples. Via the germline V gene (reference sequence), CDR1 is SGHNT and CDR2 YYREEE. V is cut back by 4 bases and J by 1 base, with 7 bases in the junction unmatched. Including cysteine and phenylalanine, the CDR3 has 15 amino acids. The retained sequence is limited to the CDR3, 45 bases, with the frame set at the first base. The library was made by the immunoSEQ multiplex PCR assay. The multiplex PCR relied on a mix of 60 forward primers for TCR Vbeta segments and 13 reverse primers for TCR Jbeta segments. A multiplex PCR assay on genomic DNA amplified the CDR3 region of rearranged TCR beta genes. The Illumina HiSeq System was used to sequence the amplified TCR beta libraries as 87-base-pair reads. Turning to the authors' computational methods: A later analysis tallied some 79 million unique TCR beta chains across the 660 or so repertoires, and approximately 9.9 million of those chains were shared by two or more donors. Raw reads were error-corrected and collapsed into unique sequences with a nearest-neighbor algorithm that merged closely related sequences to remove PCR and sequencing errors. Alignment of CDR3 sequences to IMGT reference sequences was used to assign V, D and J gene segments. For a sequence to be retained, a match of at least six nucleotides to both a V gene segment and a J gene segment was required. Rearrangements were called productive when the CDR3 lacked stop codons and stayed in frame with V and J; all others were non-productive. Following IMGT convention, CDR3 was defined as the stretch from the second conserved V-encoded cysteine to the conserved J-encoded phenylalanine. Sequences without an unambiguous match to a single V gene segment were excluded from the earlier analysis of several hundred of the donors. In an earlier analysis of approximately 500 of the donors, a V segment was called functional when productive rearrangements were above 56.7%, and segregating when the standard deviation between donors exceeded 5%. A statistical classification framework was built to diagnose cytomegalovirus status from the catalog of TCR beta chain sequences. A later analysis assigned V and J genes by comparing TCR nucleotide sequences with IMGT/GENE-DB human TR gene sequences. Using the TCRdist pipeline, a later analysis assigned CDR3 sequences along with most-parsimonious VDJ recombination scenarios. In a later analysis, each TCR beta chain was defined by its CDR3 amino acid sequence together with its V-gene family, and reads without a unique V-gene family were excluded. In a later analysis, 450 to 600 highly shared, low-generation-probability nucleotide sequences were removed to address suspected cross-contamination and a sequencing artifact. In a later analysis, a clonal expansion index was calculated for each public chain from normalized within-repertoire ranks of inferred template counts. A later analysis computed generation probabilities with a VDJ recombination model fitted to out-of-frame rearrangements, and checked the results against IGoR. In a later analysis, hypergeometric tests were used to score TCR-TCR, TCR-HLA and TCR-CMV co-occurrence, with a repertoire-size bias correction applied to TCR pairs. In a later analysis, false discovery rates were estimated by permuting HLA or CMV assignments 20 times. In a later analysis, co-occurring TCRs were grouped using DBSCAN, with TCRdist sequence similarity added in when clustering inside HLA-allele-positive subsets. For co-occurrence clustering, repertoires with fewer than 30,000 or more than 120,000 public chains were excluded, along with 4 to 6 repertoires with anomalous nucleotide sharing. What TCRdb holds here is the immuneACCESS table cut down to in-frame rearrangements. Part of the clones is not present; checked against another copy, under half of the missing clones reflect an unresolved V gene, and the others are unexplained. D and trimming were read from the DNA, whereas the V and J calls and clone size are those reported in that table. This sample's table carries some 130,000 clones. The ten biggest clones cover around 1.6% of the sample.

The sequence derives from a woman between 40 and 55 years old in good health and CMV-seropositive. The chain links TRBV5-4 with TRBJ1-1, and 7 bases in between align with TRBD1. The sample comprised PBMCs. This receptor has the CDR3 CASSPTGVGNTEAFF. The DNA sequence is given as TGTGCCAGCAGCCCTACAGGGGTGGGGAACACTGAAGCTTTCTTT.